This T cell receptor beta chain was recovered during a study of blood T cell repertoires in COVID-19. This clone has just a few counts. There are 13 residues in the CDR3. Germline CDR1 is MNHEY and CDR2 is SVGAGI. The germline V and J ends were trimmed by 7 bases and 9 bases, with 16 bases remaining between them. The authors' processing: By means of reference gene primer amplification, nucleated cell counts were estimated. The assay was immunoSEQ multiplex PCR, and TCRdb's table has in-frame clones only and misses some. Clone size and V and J calls were adopted from that table, with D and trimming inferred from the DNA. The data hold more than 95,000 clones, with 79% observed a single time.

Sequencing used peripheral blood. The TCR comes from a man aged 35-49 years with active or convalescent COVID-19. The chain employs TRBV6-5 and TRBJ2-1, with a weak D call TRBD2 (6 bases). CDR3 DNA sequence: TGTGCCAGCACTAAGACTAGGGCTGGTGAGCAGTTCTTC. It specifies CASTKTRAGEQFF.